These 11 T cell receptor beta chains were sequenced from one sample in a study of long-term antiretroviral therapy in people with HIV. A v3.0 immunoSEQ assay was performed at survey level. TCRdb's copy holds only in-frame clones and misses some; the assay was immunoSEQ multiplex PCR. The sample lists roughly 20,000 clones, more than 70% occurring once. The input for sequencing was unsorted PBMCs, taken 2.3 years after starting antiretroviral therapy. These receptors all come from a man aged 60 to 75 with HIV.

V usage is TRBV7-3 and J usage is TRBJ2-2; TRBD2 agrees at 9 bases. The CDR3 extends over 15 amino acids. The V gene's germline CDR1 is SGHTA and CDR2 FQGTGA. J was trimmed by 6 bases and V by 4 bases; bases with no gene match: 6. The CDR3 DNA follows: TGTGCCAGCAGCTCTAGCGGGACGGAGGCCGGGGAGCTGTTTTTT. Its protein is CASSSSGTEAGELFF.

CDR3 region: CASSRTGSSTNYGYTF. The DNA of the CDR3 is TGTGCCAGCAGTCGGACAGGGTCGTCGACTAACTATGGCTACACCTTC. The chain combines TRBV28 with TRBJ1-2, with 8 bases that match TRBD1. Trimming cost V 5 bases and J 0 bases; bases outside gene matches: 8. The CDR3 length is 16 residues. CDR1 MDHEN and CDR2 SYDVKM come from the germline V gene.

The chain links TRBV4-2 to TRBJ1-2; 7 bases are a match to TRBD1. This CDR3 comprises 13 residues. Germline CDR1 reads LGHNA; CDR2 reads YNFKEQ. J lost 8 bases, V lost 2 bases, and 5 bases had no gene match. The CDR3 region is CASSQRQGNGYTF. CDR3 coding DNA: TGTGCCAGCAGCCAACGACAGGGTAACGGCTACACCTTC.

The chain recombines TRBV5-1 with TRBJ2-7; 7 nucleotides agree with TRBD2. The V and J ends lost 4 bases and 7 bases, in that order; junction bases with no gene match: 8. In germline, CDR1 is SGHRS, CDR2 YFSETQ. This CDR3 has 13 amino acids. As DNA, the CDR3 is TGCGCCAGCAGCCCCGATGTGCGGGAGGAGCAGTACTTC. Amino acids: CASSPDVREEQYF.

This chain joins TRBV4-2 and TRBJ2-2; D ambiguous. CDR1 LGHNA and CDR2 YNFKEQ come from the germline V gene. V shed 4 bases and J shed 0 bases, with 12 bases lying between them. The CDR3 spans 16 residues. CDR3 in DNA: TGTGCCAGCAGCCGCTATCTTGCACCGAACACCGGGGAGCTGTTTTTT. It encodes CASSRYLAPNTGELFF.

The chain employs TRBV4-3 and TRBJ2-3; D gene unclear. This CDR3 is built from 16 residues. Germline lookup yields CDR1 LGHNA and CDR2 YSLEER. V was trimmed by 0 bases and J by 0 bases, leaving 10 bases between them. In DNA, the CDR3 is TGCGCCAGCAGCCAAGATATGACGCGGAGCACAGATACGCAGTATTTT. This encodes CASSQDMTRSTDTQYF.

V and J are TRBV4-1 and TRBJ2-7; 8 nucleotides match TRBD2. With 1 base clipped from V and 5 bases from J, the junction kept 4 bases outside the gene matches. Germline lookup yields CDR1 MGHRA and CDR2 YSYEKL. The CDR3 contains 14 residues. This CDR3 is CASSQVGTSNEQYF. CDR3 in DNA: TGCGCCAGCAGCCAAGTAGGGACTAGTAACGAGCAGTACTTC.

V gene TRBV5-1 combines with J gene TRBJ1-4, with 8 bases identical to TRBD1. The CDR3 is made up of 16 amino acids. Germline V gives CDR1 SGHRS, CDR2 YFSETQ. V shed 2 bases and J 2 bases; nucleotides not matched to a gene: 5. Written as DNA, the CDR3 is TGCGCCAGCAGCTTAAAGACAGGGGCGACTAATGAAAAACTGTTTTTT. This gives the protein CASSLKTGATNEKLFF. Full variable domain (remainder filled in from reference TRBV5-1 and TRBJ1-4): KAGVTQTPRYLIKTRGQQVTLSCSPISGHRSVSWYQQTPGQGLQFLFEYFSETQRNKGNFPGRFSGRQFSNSRSEMNVSTLELGDSALYLCASSLKTGATNEKLFFGSGTQLSVL.

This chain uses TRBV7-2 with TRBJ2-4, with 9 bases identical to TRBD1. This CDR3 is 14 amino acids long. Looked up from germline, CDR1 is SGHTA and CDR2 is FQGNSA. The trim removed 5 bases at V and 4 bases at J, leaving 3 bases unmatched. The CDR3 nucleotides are TGTGCCAGCAGCCTTGGGACAGGGAAAAACATTCAGTACTTC. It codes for CASSLGTGKNIQYF. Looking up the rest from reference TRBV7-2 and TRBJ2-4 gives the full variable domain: GAGVSQSPSNKVTEKGKDVELRCDPISGHTALYWYRQSLGQGLEFLIYFQGNSAPDKSGLPSDRFSAERTGGSVSTLTIQRTQQEDSAVYLCASSLGTGKNIQYFGAGTRLSVL.

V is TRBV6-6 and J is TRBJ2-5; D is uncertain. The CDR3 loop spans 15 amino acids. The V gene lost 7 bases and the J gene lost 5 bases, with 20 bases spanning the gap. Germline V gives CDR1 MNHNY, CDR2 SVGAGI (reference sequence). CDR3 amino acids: CASKIQPGSWETQYF. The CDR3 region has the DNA TGTGCCAGCAAGATCCAACCGGGCAGTTGGGAGACCCAGTACTTC.

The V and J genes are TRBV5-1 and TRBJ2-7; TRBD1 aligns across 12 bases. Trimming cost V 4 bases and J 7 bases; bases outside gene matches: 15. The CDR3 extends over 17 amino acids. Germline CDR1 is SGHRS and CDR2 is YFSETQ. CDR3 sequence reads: CASSMSGTGGAPGEQYF. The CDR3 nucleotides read TGCGCCAGCAGCATGTCCGGGACAGGGGGCGCCCCTGGGGAGCAGTACTTC. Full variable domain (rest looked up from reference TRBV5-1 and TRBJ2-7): KAGVTQTPRYLIKTRGQQVTLSCSPISGHRSVSWYQQTPGQGLQFLFEYFSETQRNKGNFPGRFSGRQFSNSRSEMNVSTLELGDSALYLCASSMSGTGGAPGEQYFGPGTRLTVT.